Listed below are T cell receptor beta chains from one sample, sequenced in a study of monozygotic twins with inflammatory bowel disease. TCRdb reanalyzed the 5' RACE reads and collapses them to one entry per CDR3 protein, without DNA. The listing records about 110,000 distinct CDR3 sequences. The sample was blood. The receptors shown here come from a human donor with ulcerative colitis or Crohn's disease, or a healthy co-twin of an affected twin (not recorded which). The CDR3 runs from the conserved cysteine through the conserved F or W. A row's size may be missing; if present it is once, few, many or a size class.

- TRBJ1-5 TRBV27 CASGTDNQPQHF
- TRBJ2-1 TRBV6-4 CASSFRESSGEEQFF
- TRBJ1-6 TRBV11-2 CASSSGGSYNSPLHF
- TRBJ1-1 TRBV20-1 CSAKPGQPNTEAFF
- TRBJ2-7 TRBV7-9 CASSHDSYEQYF
- TRBJ2-6 TRBV20-1 CSAPDTPGANVLTF
- TRBJ1-1 TRBV5-4 CASSHYRAMNTEAFF
- TRBJ2-7 TRBV20-1 CSAPPSGNTYEQYF
- TRBJ2-3 TRBV7-9 CASSVLGGETDTQYF
- TRBJ2-7 TRBV20-1 CSARVGGYGSSYEQYF
- TRBJ2-2 TRBV20-1 CSAQNTAGSSNTGELFF
- TRBJ1-1 TRBV20-1 CSANRGSPEAFF
- TRBJ2-2 TRBV5-1 CASSWTPSGEAGELFF
- TRBJ1-5 TRBV12-3/TRBV12-4 CASSFISNQPQHF
- TRBJ2-1 TRBV20-1 CSARLPGGSYNEQFF
- TRBJ2-5 TRBV6-1 CASSVRGYQETQYF
- TRBJ1-2 TRBV12-3/TRBV12-4 CASHRGLWDGYTF
- TRBJ1-3 TRBV7-6 CASSSTGGFGNTIYF
- TRBJ2-2 TRBV19 CASSASGGADSGELFF
- TRBJ2-5 TRBV28 CASSPNALRETQYF
- TRBJ2-1 TRBV15 CATSISGGVYNEQFF
- TRBJ2-1 TRBV24-1 CATSDLLAEGYNEQFF
- TRBJ2-2 TRBV10-3 CAISENSSGTGATGELFF
- TRBJ1-3 TRBV12-3/TRBV12-4 CASSSQNSGNTIYF
- TRBJ1-1 TRBV28 CASSGNRGLDTEAFF
- TRBJ1-2 TRBV9 CASSATGVGYTF
- TRBJ1-2 TRBV28 CASGGALGGGGYTF
- TRBJ2-7 TRBV5-6 CASSLVGTELGLRDF
- TRBJ1-5 TRBV6-6 CASSYLTGDQPQHF
- TRBJ2-7 TRBV5-1 CASSLTRGRYEQYF
- TRBJ2-2 TRBV7-2 CASSLMPGTGELFF
- TRBJ2-2 TRBV5-4 CASSLSGLATGELFF
- TRBJ2-5 TRBV28 CASTRQETQYF
- TRBJ1-3 TRBV27 CASSLGRGPLSGNTIYF
- TRBJ2-1 TRBV5-5 CASSLAIAGGQSHNEQFF
- TRBJ1-6 TRBV5-1 CASSRDSLYNSPLHF
medium-sized TRBJ2-2 TRBV20-1 CSASAGADTGELFF
- TRBJ2-7 TRBV5-6 CASSLGRADEQYF